Each of the 18 T cell receptor beta chains below was sequenced from the same sample in a study of early T cells in non-severe SARS-CoV-2 infection. TCRdb ran MiXCR on the 5' RACE reads and lists one entry per CDR3 protein. The sample has 50,000 to 65,000 distinct CDR3 sequences; 18% are singletons. The sample here was whole blood, taken at baseline. The receptors were sampled from an adult who was a healthcare worker with PCR-confirmed SARS-CoV-2 infection or an uninfected control (not recorded which).

This clonotype was counted between two and nine times. The CDR3 coding sequence is TGTGCCAGTACCTTCGACAGGTACACTGAAGCTTTCTTT. Residues: CASTFDRYTEAFF. The rearrangement joins TRBV19 to TRBJ1-1; possibly TRBD1 for D (6 bases). From germline, CDR1 is LNHDA and CDR2 SQIVND (reference sequence). Trimming removed 7 bases from V and 3 bases from J, with 12 bases in between. This CDR3 spans 13 amino acids.

The table lists this clonotype with many counts. The chain links TRBV9 to TRBJ2-7, with D perhaps matching TRBD1 or TRBD2 (5 bases each). Trimming cost V 0 bases and J 1 base, with 11 bases left between them. The CDR3 contains 15 residues. The germline V gene has CDR1 SGDLS and CDR2 YYNGEE. In DNA, the CDR3 is TGTGCCAGCAGCGTAGCGTGGGACGGGTCCTACGAGCAGTACTTC. It specifies CASSVAWDGSYEQYF.

In this sample, this clonotype turned up a few times. V gene TRBV7-2 combines with J gene TRBJ2-3; D is possibly TRBD1 or TRBD2 (5 bases each). V was pared by 1 base and J by 4 bases, with 21 bases between. Looked up from germline, CDR1 is SGHTA and CDR2 is FQGNSA. This CDR3 region has 18 residues. CDR3 nucleotide sequence: TGTGCCAGCAGCTTAGGGTGGGGGTCGGGATGGTCCCCAGATACGCAGTATTTT. This translates into CASSLGWGSGWSPDTQYF.

V usage is TRBV5-1 and J usage is TRBJ2-3; D is unclear. V lost 0 bases and J 2 bases, leaving 7 bases between the germline ends. CDR3 size: 14 residues. From germline, CDR1 is SGHRS and CDR2 YFSETQ. CDR3 nucleotide sequence: TGCGCCAGCAGCTTGGGCAAACCCACAGATACGCAGTATTTT. This gives the protein CASSLGKPTDTQYF.

This clonotype has only a few counts. The CDR3 sequence is CASSLPTGDYEQYF. In nucleotides, the CDR3 is TGCGCCAGCAGCCTCCCAACAGGGGACTACGAGCAGTACTTC. The rearrangement uses TRBV5-1 and TRBJ2-7; 7 positions match TRBD1. CDR1 and CDR2 (germline): SGHRS, YFSETQ. The V gene end was trimmed by 4 bases and the J gene end by 3 bases; junction bases not matched to a gene: 7. The CDR3 contains 14 residues.

The sample holds a few counts of this clonotype. The chain has TRBV5-5 and TRBJ1-5; D perhaps matches TRBD1 (6 bases). The CDR3 runs 15 residues. Germline loops: CDR1 SGHKS, CDR2 YYEKEE (reference sequence). V lost 0 bases, J lost 6 bases, and 13 bases lay in between. In nucleotides, the CDR3 is TGTGCCAGCAGCTTGGTGGGGGCTGTTGGTCAGCCCCAGCATTTT. Translating gives CASSLVGAVGQPQHF.

This clonotype was seen a handful of times. The rearrangement links TRBV5-5 to TRBJ2-7, with D uncertain. CDR3 size: 14 residues. The germline V and J ends were trimmed by 4 bases and 3 bases, with 14 bases remaining between them. Germline V lookup: CDR1 SGHKS, CDR2 YYEKEE (reference sequence). The chain's CDR3 is CASSQMSGSYEQYF. CDR3 DNA: TGTGCCAGCAGCCAAATGTCAGGAAGCTACGAGCAGTACTTC.

The table lists this clonotype with a few counts. The J gene is TRBJ2-3, the V gene TRBV19, with 10 bases identical to TRBD1. From germline, CDR1 is LNHDA and CDR2 SQIVND (reference sequence). The CDR3 has 16 amino acids. With 4 bases clipped from V and 2 bases from J, the junction kept 6 bases outside the gene matches. CDR3 protein: CASSKTGGWDTDTQYF. In nucleotides, the CDR3 is TGTGCCAGTAGTAAGACAGGGGGCTGGGACACAGATACGCAGTATTTT.

This clonotype was detected only a few times. V usage is TRBV3-1 and J usage is TRBJ2-3, with 8 bases fitting TRBD2. V gave up 4 bases and J gave up 7 bases; unmatched junction bases: 16. Germline CDR1 LGHDT, CDR2 YNNKEL (reference sequence). This CDR3 has 17 amino acids. CDR3 coding DNA: TGTGCCAGCAGCCCACCTTTGGAACGGGAGGGCCCATATACGCAGTATTTT. This codes for CASSPPLEREGPYTQYF.

This clonotype turned up a few times. This chain links TRBV21-1 with TRBJ1-2; TRBD1 was called by the table and not checked on the DNA. TRBV21-1 is designated a pseudogene. This CDR3 is 14 amino acids long. CDR3 in DNA: TGTGCCAGCAGCAAAGTGGACAGGGAGAGTGGCTACACCTTC. This codes for CASSKVDRESGYTF.

The chain is built from TRBV6-1 and TRBJ1-1, with D maybe TRBD1 (5 bases). Germline V lookup: CDR1 MNHNS, CDR2 SASEGT. This CDR3 has 12 residues. V lost 7 bases and J lost 10, with 16 bases in between. DNA of the CDR3: TGTGCCAGCACGGGGCCAGGTGTTGTAGCTTTCTTT. Translating it yields CASTGPGVVAFF.

In this sample, this clonotype turned up a few times. The rearrangement joins TRBV11-2 to TRBJ1-4; D not certain. The CDR3 is 11 amino acids. The germline V gene has CDR1 SGHAT and CDR2 FQNNGV. V was clipped by 6 bases and J by 4 bases, with 3 bases between them. The DNA for the CDR3 is TGTGCCAGCAGGGATAATGAAAAACTGTTTTTT. Encoded protein: CASRDNEKLFF.

The CDR3: CASSSDGQIYNEQFF. The CDR3 region has the DNA TGCGCCAGCAGCTCCGACGGACAAATTTACAATGAGCAGTTCTTC. The rearrangement links TRBV5-1 to TRBJ2-1, with D tentatively TRBD1 (5 bases). Looked up from germline, CDR1 is SGHRS and CDR2 is YFSETQ. Trimming took 3 bases from V and 4 from J, leaving 14 bases between them. This CDR3 contains 15 residues.

The chain has TRBV29-1 and TRBJ2-1; TRBD2 matches 10 bases. Germline loops: CDR1 SQVTM, CDR2 ANQGSEA. This CDR3 comprises 13 residues. Trimming took 8 bases from V and 8 from J; bases not matched to a gene: 9. This CDR3 is CSTAGLALDEQFF. Here the CDR3 DNA reads TGCAGCACCGCGGGACTAGCGCTCGATGAGCAGTTCTTC.

The J gene is TRBJ2-7, the V gene TRBV7-2; a possible D gene is TRBD2 (5 bases). There are 15 residues in the CDR3. The germline V and J ends were trimmed by 1 base and 7 bases, with 17 bases remaining between them. Germline lookup yields CDR1 SGHTA and CDR2 FQGNSA. The CDR3 loop is CASSLENWRVGEQYF. DNA for the CDR3: TGTGCCAGCAGCTTAGAAAACTGGCGGGTGGGGGAGCAGTACTTC.

This rearrangement joins TRBV4-2 to TRBJ1-2; D remains unclear. CDR3 size: 12 residues. V was shortened by 1 base and J by 5 bases, with 5 bases between the two germline ends. Germline V gives CDR1 LGHNA, CDR2 YNFKEQ. The CDR3 DNA is TGTGCCAGCAGCCAAGGTCCGTATGGCTACACCTTC. Translation: CASSQGPYGYTF.

The gene calls are TRBV20-1 and TRBJ1-5; D gene uncertain. The CDR3 has 14 amino acids. CDR1 is DFQATT, CDR2 SNEGSKA, per germline (reference sequence). Trimming shortened V by 3 bases and J by 5 bases, and 14 bases separated the two germline ends. CDR3 bases: TGCAGTGCTAGTCCCGAGCCGGAGTATCAGCCCCAGCATTTT. Translated: CSASPEPEYQPQHF.

This clonotype was observed a handful of times. CDR3 in amino acids: CASSRQGSYEQYF. The DNA of the CDR3 is TGTGCCAGCAGCCGACAGGGATCCTACGAGCAGTACTTC. The genes are TRBV14 and TRBJ2-7, with TRBD1 matching 7 bases. Germline trimming cut 4 bases from V and 1 base from J; bases unmatched to any gene: 1. CDR1 and CDR2 from the germline V gene are SGHDN and FVKESK. CDR3 length: 13 amino acids.